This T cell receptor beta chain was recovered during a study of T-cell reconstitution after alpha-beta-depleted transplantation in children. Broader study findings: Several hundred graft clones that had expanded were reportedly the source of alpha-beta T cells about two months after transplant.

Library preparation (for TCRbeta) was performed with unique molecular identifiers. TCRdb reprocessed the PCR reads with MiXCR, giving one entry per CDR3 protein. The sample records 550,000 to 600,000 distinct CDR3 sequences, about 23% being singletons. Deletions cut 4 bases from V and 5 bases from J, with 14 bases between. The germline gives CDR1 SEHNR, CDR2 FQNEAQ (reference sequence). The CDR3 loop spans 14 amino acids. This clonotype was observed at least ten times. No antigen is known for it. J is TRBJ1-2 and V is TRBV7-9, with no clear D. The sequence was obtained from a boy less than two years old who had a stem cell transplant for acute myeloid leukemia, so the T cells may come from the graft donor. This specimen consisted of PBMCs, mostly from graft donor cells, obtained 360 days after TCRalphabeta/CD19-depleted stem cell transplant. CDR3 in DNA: TGTGCCAGCAGCTCCAAGGCAAATTTTTATGGCTACACCTTC. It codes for CASSSKANFYGYTF.